These 21 T cell receptor beta chains were sequenced from one sample in a study of T-cell memory formation after mild COVID-19. TCRdb itself ran the 5' RACE reads through MiXCR, one entry per CDR3 protein. The data show under 600,000 distinct CDR3 sequences, with about a fifth seen just once and approximately 8% held by the top ten. The sample comprised PBMCs or a T cell subset sorted from them (not recorded which). The source of these receptors is an adult woman who had mild COVID-19 (a few samples of this study predate the infection). Cell type and time point are not known.

The V gene is TRBV7-3, the J gene TRBJ2-2; D possibly corresponds to TRBD1 (5 bases). CDR3 length equals 20 residues. Between the trimmed V and J ends, which lost 5 bases and 3 bases, there was a span of 28 bases. Germline CDR1 reads SGHTA; CDR2 reads FQGTGA. The CDR3 DNA follows: TGTGCCAGCAGCCCGTACGGGCTCGACAGCCAAAACTCGGACACCGGGGAGCTGTTTTTT. It specifies CASSPYGLDSQNSDTGELFF.

The gene calls are TRBV3-1 and TRBJ1-6; maybe TRBD1 (5 bases). CDR1 is LGHDT and CDR2 is YNNKEL in the germline V gene (reference sequence). V shed 1 base and J shed 7 bases, with 14 bases lying between them. The CDR3 consists of 16 residues. The CDR3 region has the DNA TGTGCCAGCAGCCAAGTTACGGGGCACCTAAATTCACCCCTCCACTTT. Its translation: CASSQVTGHLNSPLHF.

This clonotype has just a few counts. DNA for the CDR3: TGTGCCAGCAGCTTCTCCGGGACAGGGGACAATGAGCAGTTCTTC. Translated, it gives CASSFSGTGDNEQFF. V and J are TRBV7-2 and TRBJ2-1; the match to TRBD1 covers 10 bases. CDR3 size: 15 residues. The V and J ends lost 3 bases and 5 bases, in that order; junction bases with no gene match: 4. Germline CDR1 SGHTA, CDR2 FQGNSA.

This clonotype was seen more than once but under ten times. The rearrangement joins TRBV3-1 to TRBJ1-1; D is unresolved. Germline CDR1 LGHDT, CDR2 YNNKEL (reference sequence). The CDR3 contains 14 residues. V was shortened by 0 bases and J by 6 bases, with 11 bases between the two germline ends. CDR3 in DNA: TGTGCCAGCAGCCAAGAAGGCAGTATCTCTGAAGCTTTCTTT. Translating it yields CASSQEGSISEAFF.

This clonotype was counted between two and nine times. The chain is built from TRBV15 and TRBJ2-7; 9 bases map to TRBD1. Germline values: CDR1 LNHNV, CDR2 YYDKDF (reference sequence). J lost 3 bases, V lost 2 bases, and 8 bases had no gene match. The CDR3 is 16 residues long. The chain's CDR3 is CATSRRGGQGNYEQYF. CDR3 sequence (DNA): TGTGCCACCAGCAGACGTGGGGGACAGGGCAACTACGAGCAGTACTTC. The whole variable domain, filled in from reference TRBV15 and TRBJ2-7, reads DAMVIQNPRYQVTQFGKPVTLSCSQTLNHNVMYWYQQKSSQAPKLLFHYYDKDFNNEADTPDNFQSRRPNTSFCFLDIRSPGLGDTAMYLCATSRRGGQGNYEQYFGPGTRLTVT.

CDR3 DNA sequence: TGTGCCTGGAGTGTCAGCGGGATACTGGAGACCCAGTACTTC. As protein: CAWSVSGILETQYF. The chain has TRBV30 and TRBJ2-5, with 7 bases aligning to TRBD2. The CDR3 contains 14 residues. The germline V gene has CDR1 GTSNPN and CDR2 SVGIG (reference sequence). J lost 5 bases, V lost 0 bases, and 6 bases had no gene match.

CDR3 protein: CASSSTGGKSPLHF. DNA of the CDR3: TGTGCCAGCAGCTCAACAGGGGGCAAGTCACCCCTCCACTTT. The rearrangement links TRBV7-3 to TRBJ1-6; TRBD1 matches at 9 bases. Germline CDR1 reads SGHTA; CDR2 reads FQGTGA. After removal of 4 bases from V and 10 bases from J, the junction contained 5 bases not matched to a gene. The CDR3 is 14 residues long.

The chain combines TRBV10-3 with TRBJ2-1; D remains unclear. V lost 1 base and J lost 12, with 13 bases in between. Looked up from germline, CDR1 is ENHRY and CDR2 is SYGVKD. This CDR3 contains 13 residues. The CDR3 DNA sequence: TGTGCCATCAGTGAGTTAAGAAGGCCTTGGCAGTTCTTC. This translates into CAISELRRPWQFF.

The rearrangement links TRBV5-5 to TRBJ1-2; D is perhaps TRBD1 (5 bases). Germline V gene sequence: CDR1 SGHKS, CDR2 YYEKEE (reference sequence). There are 15 residues in the CDR3. V was cut by 4 bases and J by 1 base, with 14 bases left in between. CDR3 residues: CASSVDRSFNYGYTF. The CDR3 DNA reads as TGTGCCAGCAGCGTTGACAGATCCTTTAACTATGGCTACACCTTC.

This clonotype was detected only a few times. The rearrangement links TRBV6-2 or TRBV6-3 to TRBJ2-1, with 12 bases lining up with TRBD1. The V and J ends lost 2 bases and 8 bases, in that order; junction bases with no gene match: 7. The germline gives CDR1 MNHEY, CDR2 SVGEGT. This CDR3 comprises 16 residues. In DNA, the CDR3 is TGTGCCAGCAGTTACAGGGACAGGGGGCGCGTGGATGAGCAGTTCTTC. Translating gives CASSYRDRGRVDEQFF.

This chain links TRBV24-1 with TRBJ2-1; possible D gene TRBD1, 5 bases. CDR1 is KGHDR, CDR2 SFDVKD, per germline. This CDR3 spans 13 amino acids. The V gene lost 5 bases and the J gene lost 9 bases, with 13 bases spanning the gap. The CDR3 here is CATSVDSLGEQFF. The DNA for the CDR3 is TGTGCCACCAGTGTCGACAGCCTGGGTGAGCAGTTCTTC.

This clonotype was found a few times. V is TRBV7-9 and J is TRBJ2-7; tentative D call: TRBD2 (5 bases). The V end lost 11 bases, the J end lost 2 bases, and 13 bases lay between the germline ends. In germline, CDR1 is SEHNR, CDR2 FQNEAQ (reference sequence). The CDR3 runs to 12 residues. The chain's CDR3 is CALGAVTYEQYF. DNA of the CDR3: TGTGCCCTCGGAGCGGTCACCTACGAGCAGTACTTC.

This clonotype has ten or more counts. The CDR3 region is CASSPLTGANTEAFF. The CDR3 DNA reads TGCGCCAGCAGCCCTCTCACAGGGGCGAACACTGAAGCTTTCTTT. This chain connects TRBV5-1 to TRBJ1-1, with TRBD1 matching 7 bases. V lost 4 bases and J lost 1; bases outside the gene matches: 7. The CDR3 runs to 15 residues. Germline CDR1 reads SGHRS; CDR2 reads YFSETQ.

The rearrangement uses TRBV12-5 and TRBJ1-1, with D perhaps matching TRBD1 (5 bases). The V end was cut by 0 bases, the J end by 5 bases, with 19 bases between. CDR3 length: 17 amino acids. Germline assignment: CDR1 LGHNT and CDR2 FRNRAP. The CDR3 DNA is TGTGCTAGTGGTTTGGTAATAGGTAGACAGAGCAGGACTGAAGCTTTCTTT. As protein: CASGLVIGRQSRTEAFF.

The CDR3 protein is CASSYVSEQYF. Here the CDR3 DNA reads TGTGCCAGCAGTTACGTTAGCGAGCAGTACTTC. This chain uses TRBV6-6 with TRBJ2-7, with D uncertain. Germline values: CDR1 MNHNY, CDR2 SVGAGI (reference sequence). The CDR3 is 11 residues long. V was pared by 2 bases and J by 6 bases, with 5 bases between.

This clonotype was recorded once. The gene calls are TRBV3-1 and TRBJ2-1; no firm D call. Between the trimmed V and J ends, which lost 0 bases and 8 bases, there was a span of 5 bases. The CDR3 is 12 amino acids. Germline CDR1 LGHDT, CDR2 YNNKEL (reference sequence). Here the CDR3 DNA reads TGTGCCAGCAGCCAAGAACTACATGAGCAGTTCTTC. Protein: CASSQELHEQFF.

The V gene is TRBV6-1, the J gene TRBJ1-3, with unresolved D. Trimming left V 0 bases short and J 1 base short, with 10 bases between. The CDR3 totals 16 residues. Germline-derived CDR1 and CDR2 are MNHNS and SASEGT. The CDR3, as DNA: TGTGCCAGCAGTGAAGCGCTTCGGGGATCTGGAAACACCATATATTTT. It specifies CASSEALRGSGNTIYF.

This chain connects TRBV9 to TRBJ1-1, with D perhaps TRBD1 (5 bases). V lost 0 bases, J lost 3 bases, and 21 bases lay in between. CDR1 and CDR2 (germline): SGDLS, YYNGEE. The CDR3 length is 18 residues. The DNA of the CDR3 is TGTGCCAGCAGCGTAGGGGATCTCCCGGGGGGTGCGGACACTGAAGCTTTCTTT. Protein: CASSVGDLPGGADTEAFF.

This clonotype came up a few times. The chain couples TRBV19 to TRBJ1-5; TRBD1 aligns across 8 bases. CDR1 and CDR2 (germline): LNHDA, SQIVND (reference sequence). The CDR3 is 17 amino acids. V was clipped by 6 bases and J by 3 bases; unmatched bases: 13. The CDR3 sequence: CASSTLRGQDNNQPQHF. CDR3 DNA sequence: TGTGCCAGTAGCACCCTCCGGGGACAGGATAACAATCAGCCCCAGCATTTT.

This clonotype was seen a handful of times. The CDR3 region has the DNA TGCGCCAGCAGCTCCGGACTAGCGGGGGATTCTTCCTACAATGAGCAGTTCTTC. Amino acids: CASSSGLAGDSSYNEQFF. This chain links TRBV5-1 with TRBJ2-1; TRBD2 matches 13 bases. CDR1 and CDR2 from the germline V gene are SGHRS and YFSETQ. V lost 3 bases, J lost 1 base, and 7 bases stayed unmatched. This CDR3 is built from 18 residues.

In its sample, this clonotype was seen a few times. This rearrangement joins TRBV25-1 to TRBJ2-1; TRBD2 matches 7 bases. The CDR3 is made up of 18 amino acids. CDR1 MGHDK and CDR2 SYGVNS come from the germline V gene. V lost 2 bases, J lost 4 bases, and 14 bases stayed unmatched. The CDR3, as DNA: TGTGCCAGCAGTGAAGCCTTCCTGTACGGCGGGAGTTACAATGAGCAGTTCTTC. Translating gives CASSEAFLYGGSYNEQFF.